This T cell receptor (beta chain) is from a study of T cell responses to AZD1222 COVID-19 vaccine. Clones were sequenced by immunoSEQ multiplex PCR, and TCRdb holds only the in-frame ones, with some missing. The sample holds about 130,000 clones; under 95% are singletons and the top ten take more than 2.5%. Details on this clone: The target antigen is unknown.

The CDR3 is made up of 15 amino acids. The V end lost 4 bases, the J end lost 3 bases, and 16 bases lay between the germline ends. Germline V lookup: CDR1 SGHNT, CDR2 YYREEE (reference sequence). Study outcomes and limitations: Clonal diversity was possibly underestimated, and white British individuals and females predominated among donors. Baseline seropositivity occurred in only a handful of AZD1222 recipients.

Sequencing was performed on peripheral blood, taken on day 0 of AZD1222 vaccination. The origin of this receptor is an adult in good health. The chain is built from TRBV5-4 and TRBJ2-5, with D possibly matching TRBD1 (6 bases). CDR3 sequence reads: CASSGQGGGEETQYF. The CDR3 DNA reads TGTGCCAGCAGCGGCCAAGGGGGTGGTGAAGAGACCCAGTACTTC.